The rows below give T cell receptor beta chains drawn from one sample of a study of cytomegalovirus exposure and HLA in healthy donors. Clones were read by immunoSEQ multiplex PCR, and TCRdb kept only the in-frame ones, dropping some. This table holds 95,000 to 100,000 clones, 75% to 80% found once. Sequences were obtained from PBMCs. The receptor set was obtained from a female donor in good health and CMV-seronegative. CDR3s include the opening cysteine and the closing phenylalanine or tryptophan. The D gene is left open where the match is weak. The listing skips clone size in some rows; elsewhere it reads once, few, many or a size class.

v_call: TRBV5-4; d_call: -; j_call: TRBJ1-1; clone_size: -; cdr3_nt: TGTGCCAGCAGCTTTCGCACAGGGAGGAACACTGAAGCTTTCTTT; cdr3_aa: CASSFRTGRNTEAFF
v_call: TRBV7-7; d_call: TRBD2; j_call: TRBJ2-2; clone_size: -; cdr3_nt: TGTGCTAGCAGCAATACCGGGACTACCCCGTTCGGGGAGCTGTTTTTT; cdr3_aa: CASSNTGTTPFGELFF
v_call: TRBV4-2; d_call: -; j_call: TRBJ1-2; clone_size: -; cdr3_nt: TGTGCCAGCAGCCAACCCCTGTCGGGGGGTGGTGGCTACACCTTC; cdr3_aa: CASSQPLSGGGGYTF
v_call: TRBV5-1; d_call: -; j_call: TRBJ2-5; clone_size: -; cdr3_nt: TGCGCCAGCAGCTCTGGTGGGGCAGAGACCCAGTACTTC; cdr3_aa: CASSSGGAETQYF
v_call: TRBV9; d_call: -; j_call: TRBJ2-2; clone_size: -; cdr3_nt: TGTGCCAGCAGCGTTAAATTGTTTGCGAACACCGGGGAGCTGTTTTTT; cdr3_aa: CASSVKLFANTGELFF
v_call: TRBV19; d_call: TRBD2; j_call: TRBJ2-3; clone_size: -; cdr3_nt: TGTGCCAGTAGTATCGGGACTAGCATTGGGGCAGATACGCAGTATTTT; cdr3_aa: CASSIGTSIGADTQYF
v_call: TRBV10-3; d_call: -; j_call: TRBJ1-1; clone_size: -; cdr3_nt: TGTGCCATCAGTGAGTACAGGGAGGGCACTGAAGCTTTCTTT; cdr3_aa: CAISEYREGTEAFF
v_call: TRBV7-8; d_call: -; j_call: TRBJ1-3; clone_size: -; cdr3_nt: TGTGCCAGCAGCTTAGAGCCAGGGCGGCGAAACACCATATATTTT; cdr3_aa: CASSLEPGRRNTIYF
v_call: TRBV4-1; d_call: -; j_call: TRBJ2-5; clone_size: -; cdr3_nt: TGCGCCAGCAGCCAAGCGGGGATAGAGACCCAGTACTTC; cdr3_aa: CASSQAGIETQYF
v_call: TRBV11-1; d_call: TRBD1; j_call: TRBJ1-1; clone_size: -; cdr3_nt: TGTGCCAGCAGCTTCGGTCTGGGAGTGGATCTTACAGGGGCCCCGCAAGCTTTCTTT; cdr3_aa: CASSFGLGVDLTGAPQAFF
v_call: TRBV7-2; d_call: -; j_call: TRBJ1-2; clone_size: -; cdr3_nt: TGTGCCAGCAGCTTAGGGCCTGGGGGGGCAAATGGCTACACCTTC; cdr3_aa: CASSLGPGGANGYTF
v_call: TRBV28; d_call: -; j_call: TRBJ2-7; clone_size: -; cdr3_nt: TGTGCCAGCAGTTTGGTAGACTACGAGCAGTACTTC; cdr3_aa: CASSLVDYEQYF
v_call: TRBV2; d_call: TRBD1; j_call: TRBJ2-2; clone_size: -; cdr3_nt: TGTGCCAGCACCCTGTGGGGACAGGGGGGGACCGGGGAGCTGTTTTTT; cdr3_aa: CASTLWGQGGTGELFF
v_call: TRBV4-1; d_call: -; j_call: TRBJ1-5; clone_size: -; cdr3_nt: TGCGCCAGCAGCCAAGATGCAAGACAGATCCTTAGCAATCAGCCCCAGCATTTT; cdr3_aa: CASSQDARQILSNQPQHF
v_call: TRBV7-2; d_call: -; j_call: TRBJ2-4; clone_size: -; cdr3_nt: TGTGCCAGCAGCTTAGGACTGCGTGGAACTATTCAGTACTTC; cdr3_aa: CASSLGLRGTIQYF
v_call: TRBV14; d_call: -; j_call: TRBJ2-2; clone_size: once; cdr3_nt: TGTGCCAGCAGCCAAACCAGGGGCGCGGGCACCGGGGAGCTGTTTTTT; cdr3_aa: CASSQTRGAGTGELFF
v_call: TRBV19; d_call: -; j_call: TRBJ1-2; clone_size: -; cdr3_nt: TGTGCCAGTAGTATAGGGGAGACCGGCTACACCTTC; cdr3_aa: CASSIGETGYTF
v_call: TRBV18; d_call: -; j_call: TRBJ2-5; clone_size: few; cdr3_nt: TGTGCCAGCTCCCCGGGGGAGGTAGAGACCCAGTACTTC; cdr3_aa: CASSPGEVETQYF
v_call: TRBV18; d_call: -; j_call: TRBJ2-7; clone_size: few; cdr3_nt: TGTGCCAGCTCACCGGCGGATCCCTCCGATGGGTACTTC; cdr3_aa: CASSPADPSDGYF
v_call: TRBV7-9; d_call: TRBD1; j_call: TRBJ1-1; clone_size: -; cdr3_nt: TGTGCCAGCAGCGCCGGGCGAGGGGGCAACGCTGAAGCTTTCTTT; cdr3_aa: CASSAGRGGNAEAFF
v_call: TRBV27; d_call: TRBD2; j_call: TRBJ2-1; clone_size: -; cdr3_nt: TGTGCCAGCAGCCTAACCGGGACTAGTGTATCCCCGCTCTACAATGAGCAGTTCTTC; cdr3_aa: CASSLTGTSVSPLYNEQFF
v_call: TRBV11-1; d_call: -; j_call: TRBJ2-7; clone_size: -; cdr3_nt: TGTGCCAGCAGCGCCCGACAGAAACCGTTTGAGCAGTACTTC; cdr3_aa: CASSARQKPFEQYF
v_call: TRBV27; d_call: TRBD1; j_call: TRBJ2-7; clone_size: -; cdr3_nt: TGTGCCAGCAGCCGGGGACAGGGCTACGAGCAGTACTTC; cdr3_aa: CASSRGQGYEQYF
v_call: TRBV7-9; d_call: -; j_call: TRBJ2-7; clone_size: -; cdr3_nt: TGTGCCAGCAGCTTTACGACAGGCTACGAGCAGTACTTC; cdr3_aa: CASSFTTGYEQYF
v_call: TRBV5-1; d_call: TRBD2; j_call: TRBJ2-1; clone_size: -; cdr3_nt: TGCGCCAGCAGCTTGGCCGGGACTAGCGGATACAATGAGCAGTTCTTC; cdr3_aa: CASSLAGTSGYNEQFF
v_call: TRBV19; d_call: TRBD1; j_call: TRBJ2-6; clone_size: -; cdr3_nt: TGTGCCAGTAGTAAAAGGACAGGGGAGTCTGGGGCCAACGTCCTGACTTTC; cdr3_aa: CASSKRTGESGANVLTF
v_call: TRBV5-4; d_call: -; j_call: TRBJ2-5; clone_size: -; cdr3_nt: TGTGCCAGCAGCTTCGAAGAGACCCAGTACTTC; cdr3_aa: CASSFEETQYF
v_call: TRBV7-2; d_call: -; j_call: TRBJ1-5; clone_size: -; cdr3_nt: TGTGCCAGCAGCCCCAGAAATCAGCCCCAGCATTTT; cdr3_aa: CASSPRNQPQHF
v_call: TRBV5-1; d_call: TRBD1; j_call: TRBJ1-2; clone_size: -; cdr3_nt: TGCGCCAGCAGCATATTGGGGGACAGGCAACAACTGACTAACTATGGCTACACCTTC; cdr3_aa: CASSILGDRQQLTNYGYTF
v_call: TRBV6-1; d_call: -; j_call: TRBJ2-5; clone_size: -; cdr3_nt: TGTGCCAGCAGTGAAATCTGGCGGGGCGGTCAAGAGACCCAGTACTTC; cdr3_aa: CASSEIWRGGQETQYF
v_call: TRBV5-1; d_call: -; j_call: TRBJ1-1; clone_size: -; cdr3_nt: TGCGCCAGCAGCTTGAGCCCGGGGGATACTGAAGCTTTCTTT; cdr3_aa: CASSLSPGDTEAFF
v_call: TRBV9; d_call: TRBD1; j_call: TRBJ1-6; clone_size: -; cdr3_nt: TGTGCCAGCAGCGCCCCGTCGGACAGGGGGCCCGATTCACCCCTCCACTTT; cdr3_aa: CASSAPSDRGPDSPLHF
v_call: TRBV6-5; d_call: -; j_call: TRBJ1-1; clone_size: -; cdr3_nt: TGTGCCAGCAGTTACGGCGGGTTGATAGCTTTCTTT; cdr3_aa: CASSYGGLIAFF
v_call: TRBV20-1; d_call: -; j_call: TRBJ2-7; clone_size: -; cdr3_nt: TGCAGTGCTGACAGACACGAGCAGTACTTC; cdr3_aa: CSADRHEQYF
v_call: TRBV4-3; d_call: -; j_call: TRBJ1-6; clone_size: -; cdr3_nt: TGCGCCAGCAGCCCCAGCGGGTGGTCCCATAATTCACCCCTCCACTTT; cdr3_aa: CASSPSGWSHNSPLHF
v_call: TRBV19; d_call: -; j_call: TRBJ2-7; clone_size: -; cdr3_nt: TGTGCCAGTAGAAGTTCGGAGCTCTACGAGCAGTACTTC; cdr3_aa: CASRSSELYEQYF
v_call: TRBV19; d_call: -; j_call: TRBJ1-5; clone_size: -; cdr3_nt: TGTGCCAGTAGTATAGCGGACAGAGTCAATCAGCCCCAGCATTTT; cdr3_aa: CASSIADRVNQPQHF
v_call: TRBV27; d_call: TRBD1; j_call: TRBJ1-2; clone_size: -; cdr3_nt: TGTGCCAGCAGTTTACAATGGGACAGGGCCTATGGCTACACCTTC; cdr3_aa: CASSLQWDRAYGYTF
v_call: TRBV2; d_call: TRBD1; j_call: TRBJ1-5; clone_size: -; cdr3_nt: TGTGCCAGCAGTGGACAGGGTAAGGGCAATCAGCCCCAGCATTTT; cdr3_aa: CASSGQGKGNQPQHF
v_call: TRBV6-6; d_call: TRBD1; j_call: TRBJ2-7; clone_size: -; cdr3_nt: TGTGCCAGCAGTTATTCTCCAGGGGGCCGCAACTACGAGCAGTACTTC; cdr3_aa: CASSYSPGGRNYEQYF
v_call: TRBV7-9; d_call: -; j_call: TRBJ2-1; clone_size: -; cdr3_nt: TGTGCCAGCAGGTTTACCAGTAATGAGCAGTTCTTC; cdr3_aa: CASRFTSNEQFF
v_call: TRBV6-5; d_call: -; j_call: TRBJ2-2; clone_size: -; cdr3_nt: TGTGCCAGCAGTTTAAACATGGCCACCGGGGAGCTGTTTTTT; cdr3_aa: CASSLNMATGELFF
v_call: TRBV7-3; d_call: TRBD2; j_call: TRBJ2-1; clone_size: -; cdr3_nt: TGTGCCAGCAGCTCCCGACTAGCGTCCTCCTACAATGAGCAGTTCTTC; cdr3_aa: CASSSRLASSYNEQFF